Listed below are T cell receptor beta chains from one sample, sequenced in a study of T cell responses to AZD1222 COVID-19 vaccine. Here immunoSEQ multiplex PCR was the method, and the copy in TCRdb shows in-frame clones only, minus some. The repertoire has approximately 170,000 clones, approximately 90% of them found once; the top ten carry around 6.9%. Sequencing used peripheral blood, obtained on day 0 of AZD1222 vaccination. Source of these receptors: an adult in good health. The CDR3 runs from the conserved cysteine through the conserved F or W. Each record gives: V gene, CDR3 length, CDR3 protein.

TRBV6-4	16	CASSEVPSGETDTQYF
TRBV5-6	16	CASNSFGQFSGNTIYF
TRBV3-1/TRBV3-2	18	CASSQTEAGEGLLAGYTF
TRBV5-6	11	CASSSWTGYTF
TRBV6-2/TRBV6-3	17	CASSYSGGRFFNQPQHF
TRBV18	15	CASSEGATVPTEAFF
TRBV18	15	CASSPATGATYEQYF
TRBV9	15	CASSVGGRARPEAFF
TRBV5-1	12	CASSPNTGELFF
TRBV9	12	CASSVEFGEQYF
TRBV6-5	14	CASSYRGTNEKLFF
TRBV28	17	CASSLYSASYSNQPQHF
TRBV28	18	CASSDSPGSGGAQNEQFF
TRBV4-1	15	CASSQEPVSTDTQYF
TRBV28	15	CASSLGTTDNSPLHF
TRBV5-1	15	CASSLADGRNNEQFF
TRBV25-1	15	CASSEFRGQGNTIYF
TRBV6-4	13	CASSLDRHNEQFF
TRBV29-1	13	CSVESPGVEKLFF
TRBV11-3	14	CASSLLDRPYEQYF
TRBV27	12	CASRGMNTEAFF
TRBV24-1	12	CATSDVTDTQYF
TRBV28	17	CASSTLGGARVNSPLHF
TRBV7-3	14	CASSPSGGAHEQFF
TRBV28	13	CATSTGLTYEQYF
TRBV11-1	15	CASSPQGSSNYGYTF
TRBV19	12	CASSTHTGELFF
TRBV5-1	15	CASSATDVSTDTQYF
TRBV30	14	CAWSGFQGNEKLFF
TRBV10-3	12	CAIRVRNTEAFF
TRBV6-5	12	CASSYGGAGYTF
TRBV6-1	15	CASSEFPGPQNIQYF
TRBV7-2	15	CASSLARGEQETQYF
TRBV7-9	13	CASSLAGRDEAFF
TRBV12-3/TRBV12-4	12	CASSFTGYGYTF
TRBV27	16	CASSHTRVRGANVLTF
TRBV19	15	CASSIQGGYQETQYF
TRBV15	15	CATSMFVTSNQPQHF
TRBV3-1/TRBV3-2	13	CASSRDRAHGYTF
TRBV5-6	14	CASIKGLGQGEAFF
TRBV11-1	15	CASSLGRANTGELFF
TRBV7-9	14	CASSYGAENTEAFF
TRBV4-1	14	CASSQATGGYGYTF